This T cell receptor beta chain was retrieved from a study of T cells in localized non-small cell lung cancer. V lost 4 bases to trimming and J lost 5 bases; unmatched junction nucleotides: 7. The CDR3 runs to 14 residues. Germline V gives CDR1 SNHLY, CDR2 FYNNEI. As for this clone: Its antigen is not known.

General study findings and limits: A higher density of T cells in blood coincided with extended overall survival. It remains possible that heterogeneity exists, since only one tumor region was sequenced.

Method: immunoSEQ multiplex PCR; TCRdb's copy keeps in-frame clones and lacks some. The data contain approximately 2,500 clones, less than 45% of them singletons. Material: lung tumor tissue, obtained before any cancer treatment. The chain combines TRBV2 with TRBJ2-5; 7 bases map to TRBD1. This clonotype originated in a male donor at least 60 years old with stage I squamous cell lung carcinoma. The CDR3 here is CASSGRQGGETQYF. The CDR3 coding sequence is TGTGCCAGCAGTGGACGACAGGGCGGCGAGACCCAGTACTTC.